This paragraph reports one TCR beta chain. Its antigen remains unidentified. Vbeta (60) and Jbeta (13) primers were used in the PCR. As handled by the study authors: Unique TCR beta chains numbered about 80 million in a later analysis, with roughly 10 million shared. Data came from immunoSEQ multiplex PCR; TCRdb stores just in-frame clones and leaves some out. The DNA was the basis for D and trimming; V, J and clone size are from that table. The table lists around 40,000 clones, about 70% of them singletons. These data are taken from a study of cytomegalovirus exposure and HLA in healthy donors. About the research overall: Out of roughly 170 million T cells, an earlier analysis found roughly 110 million unique TCR beta sequences in total.

The study's findings and limits: Analyses of presence/absence relied on an assumption of roughly uniform sequencing depth across donors. Looking again later, the authors saw that most CMV-associated TCR beta chains seemed HLA-restricted.

The clonotype was recovered from a man in his thirties or forties in good health and CMV-seronegative. Sequencing was performed on PBMCs.

In nucleotides, the CDR3 is TGTGCCAGCAGTTTAGGGACTAGCGGGAGGGGTACGCAGTATTTT. Its translation is CASSLGTSGRGTQYF. The chain is built from TRBV28 and TRBJ2-3; 16 bases are a match to TRBD2. CDR3 length: 15 amino acids. Germline V gene lookup returns CDR1 MDHEN and CDR2 SYDVKM. J gave up 8 bases and V 2 bases, and 1 base lay outside the gene matches.